The 31 T cell receptor beta chains given below trace back to one sample, sequenced in a study of PD-L1 blockade in urothelial cancer. The table came from immunoSEQ multiplex PCR; TCRdb's copy has only in-frame clones and leaves some out. The sample contains about 52,000 clones, 75% to 90% of which appear only once. Time point given: pretreatment peripheral blood. The input for sequencing was PBMCs, taken around atezolizumab (anti-PD-L1) treatment. These receptors were collected from a man in his forties or fifties with urothelial cancer.

V usage is TRBV11-2 and J usage is TRBJ2-5; D remains unclear. V was pared by 0 bases and J by 10 bases, with 12 bases between. The CDR3 has 13 amino acids. Per germline, CDR1 SGHAT and CDR2 FQNNGV. CDR3 protein: CASSLERSSGQYF. CDR3 coding DNA: TGTGCCAGCAGCTTAGAACGGTCCTCGGGCCAGTACTTC.

In DNA, the CDR3 is TGTGCCAGCACCCGGGGATGGGGCTACACCTTC. Its protein product is CASTRGWGYTF. The chain couples TRBV6-5 to TRBJ1-2; D gene ambiguous. The CDR3 sequence is 11 residues long. Germline V CDR1 and CDR2: MNHEY, SVGAGI. V lost 7 bases and J lost 8, with 11 bases in between.

The chain combines TRBV9 with TRBJ2-1; 13 bases agree with TRBD2. The V gene's germline CDR1 is SGDLS and CDR2 YYNGEE. Losses at the gene ends were 3 bases for V and 2 bases for J; bases not matched to a gene: 11. This CDR3 is built from 19 residues. The CDR3 DNA reads as TGTGCCAGCAGCGGGGGACTAGCGGGGCCTCGAGGGACCTACAATGAGCAGTTCTTC. This gives the protein CASSGGLAGPRGTYNEQFF.

The V and J genes are TRBV30 and TRBJ2-7; 14 bases line up with TRBD2. J was trimmed by 0 bases and V by 0 bases; bases with no gene match: 7. CDR1 is GTSNPN, CDR2 SVGIG, per germline (reference sequence). The CDR3 is 18 residues long. The CDR3 region has the DNA TGTGCCTGGAGTGTACGAGGGACTAGCGGGAGAAACTCCTACGAGCAGTACTTC. It encodes CAWSVRGTSGRNSYEQYF.

The chain combines TRBV2 with TRBJ1-1; D is unclear. CDR3 length equals 14 residues. Germline V gene data show CDR1 as SNHLY and CDR2 as FYNNEI. V lost 3 bases and J lost 1, with 9 bases in between. The CDR3 spells CASSEETPNTEAFF. The DNA for the CDR3 is TGTGCCAGCAGTGAGGAGACCCCGAACACTGAAGCTTTCTTT.

The chain carries TRBV12-5 and TRBJ1-1, with TRBD1 as a possible D gene (5 bases). Germline CDR1 is LGHNT and CDR2 is FRNRAP. The V gene lost 7 bases and the J gene lost 4 bases, with 13 bases spanning the gap. This CDR3 comprises 13 residues. CDR3 coding DNA: TGTGCTAGTGCGGAGGGGTTAGGCACTGAAGCTTTCTTT. Translating it yields CASAEGLGTEAFF.

The count of this clone is one. V usage is TRBV4-3 and J usage is TRBJ1-2, with D perhaps matching TRBD1 (5 bases). The CDR3 is 15 residues long. V lost 0 bases and J lost 8, with 16 bases in between. Germline loops: CDR1 LGHNA, CDR2 YSLEER. The CDR3 DNA sequence: TGCGCCAGCAGCCAAGATCTAGTATGGAAGGGGGGCTACACCTTC. Protein: CASSQDLVWKGGYTF.

About this clone itself: The junction differs from germline at one of its ends, possibly a read error. V and J are TRBV19 and TRBJ1-1, with 7 bases aligning to TRBD1. The CDR3 extends over 14 amino acids. Germline assignment: CDR1 LNHDA and CDR2 SQIVND (reference sequence). The CDR3 coding sequence is TGTGCCAGTAGTATCGTCGGCGGACAGGCCGTCAAGGGGTTT. This codes for CASSIVGGQAVKGF.

V and J are TRBV4-3 and TRBJ2-1, with 10 nucleotides matching TRBD2. The trim removed 0 bases at V and 8 bases at J, leaving 7 bases unmatched. The CDR3 consists of 16 residues. Germline-derived CDR1 and CDR2 are LGHNA and YSLEER. This chain's CDR3 is CASSQDYPSGSDEQFF. DNA for the CDR3: TGCGCCAGCAGCCAAGATTACCCTAGCGGGAGTGATGAGCAGTTCTTC.

The genes are TRBV10-3 and TRBJ1-1, with TRBD1 matching 8 bases. The CDR3 runs to 13 residues. The V and J ends lost 11 bases and 3 bases, in that order; junction bases with no gene match: 8. The germline CDR1 and CDR2 sequences are ENHRY and SYGVKD. CDR3 amino acids: CAVYRGIDTEAFF. CDR3 DNA sequence: TGTGCCGTATACAGGGGGATAGACACTGAAGCTTTCTTT.

This sequence joins TRBV11-2 and TRBJ1-5, with TRBD1 identical over 8 bases. Germline V CDR1 and CDR2: SGHAT, FQNNGV. V shed 6 bases and J 2 bases; nucleotides not matched to a gene: 9. This CDR3 is 16 amino acids long. CDR3 DNA sequence: TGTGCCAGCAGTCCAGGCCCGGACAGGGGCAATCAGCCCCAGCATTTT. Translating gives CASSPGPDRGNQPQHF.

Only one count was recorded for this clone. This chain connects TRBV5-1 to TRBJ2-7; 10 bases match TRBD2. V trimming: 4 bases; J trimming: 6 bases; junction bases outside the gene matches: 7. Per germline, CDR1 SGHRS and CDR2 YFSETQ. The CDR3 loop spans 14 amino acids. The CDR3 spells CASSGTSGIREQYF. DNA for the CDR3: TGCGCCAGCAGCGGCACTAGCGGGATTCGCGAGCAGTACTTC.

The chain employs TRBV5-1 and TRBJ1-3; 7 bases are shared with TRBD1. Germline loops: CDR1 SGHRS, CDR2 YFSETQ. Trimming removed 4 bases from V and 2 bases from J; junction bases left unmatched: 3. CDR3 length: 14 amino acids. CDR3 loop: CASSPTGTGNTIYF. CDR3 bases: TGCGCCAGCAGCCCGACAGGGACTGGAAACACCATATATTTT.

This clone was recorded once. V and J are TRBV6-1 and TRBJ1-2; TRBD1 might be the D (6 bases). The CDR3 covers 17 residues. CDR1 is MNHNS, CDR2 SASEGT, per germline. The germline V and J ends were trimmed by 1 base and 0 bases, with 15 bases remaining between them. The CDR3 coding sequence is TGTGCCAGCAGTGAAGTAAACAGGGTGGACTCTAACTATGGCTACACCTTC. Its protein product is CASSEVNRVDSNYGYTF.

The chain links TRBV15 to TRBJ2-1, with 10 positions matching TRBD1. The V gene end was trimmed by 0 bases and the J gene end by 6 bases; junction bases not matched to a gene: 5. This CDR3 contains 16 residues. Looked up from germline, CDR1 is LNHNV and CDR2 is YYDKDF (reference sequence). The DNA of the CDR3 is TGTGCCACCAGCAGAGATGTGAGACAGGGGGCCAATGAGCAGTTCTTC. This encodes CATSRDVRQGANEQFF.

The sample holds a few counts of this clone. CDR3 loop: CATRQFTGSAEAFF. CDR3 DNA sequence: TGTGCCACCCGTCAATTTACAGGGTCCGCTGAAGCTTTCTTT. The V gene is TRBV27, the J gene TRBJ1-1; D is possibly TRBD1 (6 bases). Between the trimmed V and J ends, which lost 10 bases and 6 bases, there was a span of 21 bases. Germline V gene lookup returns CDR1 MNHEY and CDR2 SMNVEV (reference sequence). This CDR3 is 14 amino acids long.

V is TRBV28 and J is TRBJ1-6, with 9 nucleotides matching TRBD1. V dropped 0 bases and J dropped 3; count of bases not matched to a gene: 6. The germline V gene has CDR1 MDHEN and CDR2 SYDVKM. This CDR3 has 18 residues. The CDR3 nucleotides read TGTGCCAGCAGTTTATGGCAACGACAGGGGGGCTATAATTCACCCCTCCACTTT. Its protein product is CASSLWQRQGGYNSPLHF.

The chain combines TRBV7-6 with TRBJ2-7, with a weak D call TRBD1 (5 bases). The V end was cut by 1 base, the J end by 1 base, with 11 bases between. Looked up from germline, CDR1 is SGHVS and CDR2 is FNYEAQ. This CDR3 comprises 15 residues. CDR3 protein: CASSLETGDSYEQYF. DNA for the CDR3: TGTGCCAGCAGCTTAGAAACAGGCGATTCCTACGAGCAGTACTTC.

This sequence joins TRBV9 and TRBJ1-3, with 10 bases identical to TRBD1. Germline CDR1 SGDLS, CDR2 YYNGEE. V shed 0 bases, J shed 0 bases, and the junction held 3 bases outside the gene matches. The CDR3 totals 17 residues. The CDR3 bases are TGTGCCAGCAGCGTAGCTGGGACAGGGGTCTCTGGAAACACCATATATTTT. It specifies CASSVAGTGVSGNTIYF. Variable domain in full (rest from reference TRBV9 and TRBJ1-3): DSGVTQTPKHLITATGQRVTLRCSPRSGDLSVYWYQQSLDQGLQFLIQYYNGEERAKGNILERFSAQQFPDLHSELNLSSLELGDSALYFCASSVAGTGVSGNTIYFGEGSWLTVV.

The chain combines TRBV27 with TRBJ2-5; TRBD2 matches at 8 bases. The junction had 4 bases not matched to a gene; V was cut back by 3 bases and J by 4 bases. The CDR3 has 14 residues. Germline values: CDR1 MNHEY, CDR2 SMNVEV (reference sequence). The CDR3: CASSFGGGRETQYF. Here the CDR3 DNA reads TGTGCCAGCAGTTTCGGGGGGGGGAGAGAGACCCAGTACTTC.

J is TRBJ1-5 and V is TRBV13; D is unclear. V was cut by 1 base and J by 1 base, with 5 bases left in between. The CDR3 is made up of 14 amino acids. Germline CDR1 PRHDT, CDR2 FYEKMQ (reference sequence). The CDR3 nucleotides are TGTGCCAGCAGCTTAGCGGGGAGCAATCAGCCCCAGCATTTT. This codes for CASSLAGSNQPQHF.

This chain links TRBV9 with TRBJ2-2; D possibly corresponds to TRBD1 (5 bases). V was trimmed by 1 base and J by 4 bases, leaving 11 bases between them. Germline CDR1 and CDR2: SGDLS and YYNGEE. CDR3 length equals 15 residues. CDR3 in amino acids: CASSVYRQFTGELFF. The CDR3 nucleotides read TGTGCCAGCAGCGTATACCGACAGTTCACCGGGGAGCTGTTTTTT.

This chain uses TRBV7-8 with TRBJ1-1; possibly TRBD1 for D (6 bases). Germline CDR1 is SGHVS and CDR2 is FQNEAQ. V shed 1 base and J shed 5 bases, with 8 bases lying between them. The CDR3 has 13 residues. CDR3 sequence: CASSLDRETEAFF. CDR3 bases: TGTGCCAGCAGCTTAGACAGGGAAACTGAAGCTTTCTTT.

This chain joins TRBV27 and TRBJ1-2, with 11 bases aligning to TRBD1. This CDR3 region has 14 residues. Per the germline V gene, CDR1 is MNHEY and CDR2 is SMNVEV (reference sequence). The V and J ends lost 8 bases and 4 bases, in that order; junction bases with no gene match: 6. The CDR3 DNA sequence: TGTGCCAGCGGCAGGACAGGGGGCAGCTATGGCTACACCTTC. Translated: CASGRTGGSYGYTF.

J is TRBJ2-7 and V is TRBV6-5; 9 bases are a match to TRBD2. The J segment lost 6 bases and the V segment lost 6 bases, leaving 9 bases of the junction unmatched. The germline CDR1 and CDR2 sequences are MNHEY and SVGAGI. The CDR3 loop spans 14 amino acids. Here the CDR3 reads CASRLSSGVVEQYF. The CDR3 region has the DNA TGTGCCAGCAGATTGTCTAGCGGGGTGGTCGAGCAGTACTTC.

This clone was picked up one time. V is TRBV7-2 and J is TRBJ2-7; D unclear. Germline lookup yields CDR1 SGHTA and CDR2 FQGNSA. The CDR3 length is 15 residues. Trimming removed 5 bases from V and 1 base from J, with 15 bases in between. CDR3 loop: CASSPKEFGSYEQYF. In nucleotides, the CDR3 is TGTGCCAGCAGCCCGAAGGAGTTCGGATCCTACGAGCAGTACTTC.

This chain uses TRBV10-2 with TRBJ2-1, with 13 bases that match TRBD2. Germline V gives CDR1 WSHSY, CDR2 SAAADI. The ends lost 6 bases at V and 5 bases at J; junction bases unmatched: 7. This CDR3 is 16 amino acids long. The CDR3 coding sequence is TGCGCCAGCAGGCGACCCGGACTAGCGGGAGACAATGAGCAGTTCTTC. It yields the protein CASRRPGLAGDNEQFF.

V and J are TRBV28 and TRBJ2-7, with 11 bases matching TRBD1. The CDR3 extends over 15 amino acids. Germline assignment: CDR1 MDHEN and CDR2 SYDVKM. V shed 6 bases and J 3 bases; nucleotides not matched to a gene: 7. The CDR3 is CASSPGQGGLYEQYF. The CDR3 DNA reads TGTGCCAGCAGCCCGGGACAGGGGGGTCTCTACGAGCAGTACTTC.

This clone appeared a single time. V gene TRBV7-6 combines with J gene TRBJ2-7; TRBD2 matches at 11 bases. The CDR3 extends over 16 amino acids. J gave up 0 bases and V 5 bases, and 6 bases lay outside the gene matches. Germline values: CDR1 SGHVS, CDR2 FNYEAQ. As DNA, the CDR3 is TGTGCCAGCAGCGCAAGACTAGCGGGGCTCTCCTACGAGCAGTACTTC. The encoded protein is CASSARLAGLSYEQYF.

V gene TRBV2 combines with J gene TRBJ1-1, with 8 bases that match TRBD1. This CDR3 is built from 16 residues. The V segment lost 3 bases and the J segment 0 bases; nucleotides outside the gene matches: 6. The V gene's germline CDR1 is SNHLY and CDR2 FYNNEI. CDR3 loop: CASSDPGGGMNTEAFF. DNA for the CDR3: TGTGCCAGCAGTGACCCAGGGGGCGGAATGAACACTGAAGCTTTCTTT.

J is TRBJ2-7 and V is TRBV11-3; TRBD1 aligns across 9 bases. Germline V gene data show CDR1 as SGHNT and CDR2 as YENEEA. CDR3 size: 17 residues. With V trimmed by 1 base and J by 3 bases, 10 bases remained unmatched. The CDR3 sequence: CASSLGRTGEAYYEQYF. The CDR3 DNA is TGTGCCAGCAGCTTAGGCAGGACAGGGGAGGCCTACTACGAGCAGTACTTC.